The present entry profiles one T cell receptor beta chain with its context. Its antigen is not identified. Each CDR3 protein gets one entry after TCRdb re-called the reads with MiXCR. The sample has a few hundred thousand distinct CDR3 sequences, roughly an eighth seen once. The V gene's germline CDR1 is MNHEY and CDR2 SVGAGI. The CDR3 spans 16 residues. Losses at the gene ends were 4 bases for V and 5 bases for J; bases not matched to a gene: 5. This sample is part of a study of T cell repertoires in cytomegalovirus infection. Points from the study as a whole: Carriage of CMV together with the relevant HLA was identifiable through cumulative public TCR beta family frequency. What dominated the ex vivo response were HLA-C-restricted CMV-specific TCR beta clonotypes.

The chain uses TRBV6-5 and TRBJ2-6; 10 nucleotides align to TRBD1. This receptor was taken from a human donor in good health (CMV status not recorded). Some clones in this sample may be carry-over from other donors' samples. Sequenced sample: PBMCs. Here the CDR3 DNA reads TGTGCCAGCAGTTGGACAGGGGGGGTCTGGGCCAACGTCCTGACTTTC. Translating it yields CASSWTGGVWANVLTF.